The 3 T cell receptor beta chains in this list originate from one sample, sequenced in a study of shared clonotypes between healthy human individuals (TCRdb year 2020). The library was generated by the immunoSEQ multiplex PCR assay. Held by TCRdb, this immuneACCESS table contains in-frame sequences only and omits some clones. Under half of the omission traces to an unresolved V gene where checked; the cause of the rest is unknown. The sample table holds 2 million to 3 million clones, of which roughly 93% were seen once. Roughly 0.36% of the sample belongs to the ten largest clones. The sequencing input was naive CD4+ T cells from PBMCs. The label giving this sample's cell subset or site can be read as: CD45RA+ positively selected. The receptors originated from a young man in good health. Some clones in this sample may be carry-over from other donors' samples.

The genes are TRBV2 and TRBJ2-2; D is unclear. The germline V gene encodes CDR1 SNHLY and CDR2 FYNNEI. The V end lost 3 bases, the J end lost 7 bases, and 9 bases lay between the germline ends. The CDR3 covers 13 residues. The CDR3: CASSDRLGGELFF. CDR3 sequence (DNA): TGTGCCAGCAGTGACCGTCTGGGCGGGGAGCTGTTTTTT.

CDR3 loop: CASSRYRDNQPQHF. CDR3 DNA: TGTGCCAGCAGCCGCTATCGGGACAATCAGCCCCAGCATTTT. This sequence joins TRBV28 and TRBJ1-5; D is unclear. V was clipped by 6 bases and J by 3 bases, with 12 bases between them. The CDR3 is made up of 14 amino acids. The germline V gene has CDR1 MDHEN and CDR2 SYDVKM. Full variable domain (rest looked up from reference TRBV28 and TRBJ1-5): DVKVTQSSRYLVKRTGEKVFLECVQDMDHENMFWYRQDPGLGLRLIYFSYDVKMKEKGDIPEGYSVSREKKERFSLILESASTNQTSMYLCASSRYRDNQPQHFGDGTRLSIL.

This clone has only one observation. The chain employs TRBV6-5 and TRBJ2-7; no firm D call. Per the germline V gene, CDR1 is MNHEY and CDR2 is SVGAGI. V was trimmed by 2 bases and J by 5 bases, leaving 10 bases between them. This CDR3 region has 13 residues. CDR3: CASSYPGGDEQYF. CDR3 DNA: TGTGCCAGCAGTTACCCAGGCGGAGACGAGCAGTACTTC.